This is a list of T cell receptor beta chains from one sample in a study of tumor-infiltrating lymphocytes in primary liver carcinoma. TCRdb ran MiXCR on the multiplex PCR reads and lists one entry per CDR3 protein. The sample lists around 60,000 distinct CDR3 sequences, about 71% occurring once. The sequencing input was liver tumor tissue from sampling region 4. The receptors shown here come from a man aged 35 to 55 with primary liver carcinoma and hepatitis B virus infection. The CDR3 runs from the conserved cysteine through the conserved F or W. A D gene is named only where the DNA matches it firmly. Expanded clones get a size class; other rows say once, few or many, or leave the size out.

CDR3,DNA,D,V,J,size
CVSRAGGGWDNEQFF,TGCGTCAGCAGGGCAGGGGGCGGTTGGGATAATGAGCAGTTCTTC,TRBD1,TRBV5-1,TRBJ2-1,NA
CASSQQGMNTEAFF,TGTGCCAGCAGCCAACAGGGCATGAACACTGAAGCTTTCTTT,NA,TRBV5-4,TRBJ1-1,NA
CASMHGLAGGETQYF,TGTGCTAGCATGCATGGACTAGCGGGAGGAGAGACCCAGTACTTC,TRBD2,TRBV6-5,TRBJ2-5,NA
CASWHRLAGAVGYEQYF,TGTGCTAGTTGGCATAGACTAGCGGGAGCGGTTGGCTACGAGCAGTACTTC,TRBD2,TRBV12-5,TRBJ2-7,NA
CASSTGTFETQCF,TGCGCCAGCAGCACAGGGACGTTTGAGACCCAGTGCTTC,NA,TRBV10-2,TRBJ2-5,NA
CASNRDREQTQYF,TGTGCCAGCAACCGGGACAGGGAACAGACTCAGTACTTC,TRBD1,TRBV5-4,TRBJ2-5,NA
CSVHRYPFYEQYF,TGCAGCGTTCATCGGTACCCCTTCTACGAGCAGTACTTC,NA,TRBV29-1,TRBJ2-7,few
CANSQGTRGQGFSTPTDEQFF,TGCGCCAACAGCCAAGGTACGCGGGGGCAGGGGTTTTCCACCCCCACGGATGAGCAGTTCTTC,NA,TRBV4-1,TRBJ2-1,NA
CASSPGTGNTEAFF,TGCGCCAGCAGCCCCGGGACAGGGAACACTGAAGCTTTCTTT,TRBD1,TRBV5-1,TRBJ1-1,NA
CASSLQGSGNTIYF,TGCGCCAGCAGCTTACAGGGATCAGGAAACACCATATATTTT,NA,TRBV5-1,TRBJ1-3,many
CASSLARLAMGKKETQYF,TGTGCCAGCAGCTTGGCGAGGCTAGCCATGGGAAAAAAAGAGACCCAATACTTC,NA,TRBV11-2,TRBJ2-5,NA
CASGKPGLAGGPHEQYF,TGTGCCAGTGGAAAACCGGGACTAGCGGGAGGGCCACACGAGCAGTACTTC,TRBD2,TRBV4-2,TRBJ2-7,NA
CTSSLAGSNSGELFF,TGTACCAGCAGCCTTGCGGGATCGAACAGCGGGGAGCTGTTTTTT,NA,TRBV11-2,TRBJ2-2,few
CASSSSGKGAEQYF,TGTGCCAGTAGTTCTTCCGGGAAAGGGGCCGAGCAGTACTTC,NA,TRBV11-2,TRBJ2-7,NA
CAIRHTSGASTDTPYF,TGCGCCATCAGGCACACTAGCGGGGCTAGCACAGATACGCCATATTTT,TRBD2,TRBV10-3,TRBJ2-3,NA
CATSDLGGQGAGELFF,TGTGCCACCAGTGATTTGGGCGGACAGGGGGCCGGGGAGCTGTTTTTT,TRBD1,TRBV24-1,TRBJ2-2,NA
CASGLEPGGYTF,TGTGCCAGCGGCTTGGAACCAGGGGGCTACACCTTC,NA,TRBV5-6,TRBJ1-2,NA
CASSLESQGGAGNTIYF,TGCGCCAGCAGCTTGGAGAGCCAGGGGGGAGCAGGAAACACCATATATTTT,TRBD1,TRBV5-1,TRBJ1-3,many
CASSLGGQGVRDTQYF,TGTGCCAGCAGCTTAGGCGGACAGGGAGTACGAGATACGCAGTATTTT,TRBD1,TRBV7-3,TRBJ2-3,NA
CSVEGGPMHGYTF,TGCAGCGTTGAAGGGGGTCCAATGCATGGCTACACCTTC,NA,TRBV29-1,TRBJ1-2,many
CSTILATNYEQYF,TGCAGCACCATTCTAGCGACAAACTACGAGCAGTACTTC,NA,TRBV29-1,TRBJ2-7,many
CASSLEGALLRSSYNEQFF,TGTGCCAGCAGCCTTGAAGGGGCACTTCTCCGAAGCTCCTACAATGAGCAGTTCTTC,NA,TRBV21-1,TRBJ2-1,NA
CASSHAGGHGNNEQFF,TGTGCCAGCAGCCACGCTGGGGGACATGGGAACAATGAGCAGTTCTTC,NA,TRBV4-2,TRBJ2-1,NA
CATSDSGYDQYF,TGTGCCACCTCGGATAGCGGATACGATCAGTACTTC,NA,TRBV2,TRBJ2-7,NA
CSVAPTGLYEQYF,TGCAGCGTTGCCCCGACAGGACTCTACGAGCAGTACTTC,NA,TRBV29-1,TRBJ2-7,NA
CASSLNFYGQYF,TGTGCCAGCAGCCTAAACTTCTACGGGCAGTACTTC,NA,TRBV12-3/TRBV12-4,TRBJ2-7,NA
CASSAGGSEQYF,TGTGCCAGCAGCGCTGGAGGGAGCGAGCAGTACTTC,NA,TRBV11-2,TRBJ2-7,NA
CAGSHGQGIDSSYEQYF,TGTGCCGGCAGTCACGGACAGGGCATTGATTCCTCCTACGAGCAGTACTTC,TRBD1,TRBV12-3/TRBV12-4,TRBJ2-7,NA
CVSSSLLGLAESSYNEQFF,TGTGTCAGCAGTTCTTTACTGGGACTAGCGGAGAGCTCCTACAATGAGCAGTTCTTC,TRBD2,TRBV28,TRBJ2-1,NA
CASSPGLAGTGDTQYF,TGTGCCAGCTCTCCGGGGCTAGCGGGAACCGGGGATACGCAGTATTTT,TRBD2,TRBV11-2,TRBJ2-3,medium-sized
CASSQVDQREPYNKQFF,TGCGCCAGCAGCCAAGTAGATCAGCGGGAGCCCTACAATAAGCAGTTCTTC,TRBD2,TRBV4-3,TRBJ2-1,NA
CSVWTSAANTQELFF,TGCAGCGTTTGGACTAGCGCGGCGAACACCCAGGAGCTGTTTTTT,TRBD2,TRBV29-1,TRBJ2-2,NA
CASSPRQGDTQYF,TGTGCCAGCAGCCCCCGACAAGGGGATACGCAGTATTTT,NA,TRBV11-1,TRBJ2-3,NA
CTSSRDHSNQPQHF,TGCACCAGCAGCCGAGATCATAGCAATCAGCCCCAGCATTTT,NA,TRBV4-3,TRBJ1-5,NA
CACSLDRGVFSGNTIYF,TGTGCCTGCAGCCTAGATCGCGGGGTCTTCTCTGGAAACACCATATATTTT,NA,TRBV4-2,TRBJ1-3,NA